This T cell receptor beta chain was sequenced in a study of T cells in localized non-small cell lung cancer. The method was immunoSEQ multiplex PCR; TCRdb's version includes in-frame clones alone and lacks a portion of them. The sample holds 30,000 to 35,000 clones, 93% seen once. Note on this clone: Its antigen is not known.

Study-wide findings and caveats: Sequencing was restricted to one tumor region; therefore, heterogeneity remains possible. T cell clonality was highest in uninvolved adjacent lung, above tumor.

The CDR3 is made up of 15 amino acids. The V gene's germline CDR1 is GTSNPN and CDR2 SVGIG (reference sequence). Trimming cost V 0 bases and J 1 base, with 10 bases left between them. This clonotype was sampled from an older female donor with stage I lung adenocarcinoma. This chain links TRBV30 with TRBJ1-5; D remains unclear. The specimen was peripheral blood, collected before any cancer treatment. The DNA of the CDR3 is TGTGCCTGGAGTGTTGGAGGAGGGAGCAATCAGCCCCAGCATTTT. It is translated as CAWSVGGGSNQPQHF.